The 23 T cell receptor beta chains reported below all come from one sample, sequenced in a study of T cells in Graves' hyperthyroidism and ophthalmopathy. Amplified TCR beta CDR3 regions came from RNA transcripts. The HTBI primer set drove a first-round RT-PCR of the TCR CDR3. TCRdb re-called the multiplex PCR reads through MiXCR, storing one row per CDR3 protein. The sample contains about 520,000 distinct CDR3 sequences, approximately 25% of which appear only once. Sequenced material: blood. The receptors were gathered from a woman aged 30 to 39 with Graves' ophthalmopathy.

This clonotype was recorded at least ten times. V and J are TRBV6-1 and TRBJ2-2, with a tentative D call TRBD1 (6 bases). Germline lookup yields CDR1 MNHNS and CDR2 SASEGT. The CDR3 is made up of 14 amino acids. Trimming removed 4 bases from V and 5 bases from J, with 11 bases in between. The CDR3 sequence: CASSGLQGTGELFF. CDR3 DNA sequence: TGTGCCAGCAGTGGATTGCAGGGGACCGGGGAGCTGTTTTTT.

This clonotype was recorded at least ten times. The V gene is TRBV7-9, the J gene TRBJ2-7; D is uncertain. Germline V CDR1 and CDR2: SEHNR, FQNEAQ (reference sequence). The V and J ends lost 3 bases and 0 bases respectively, with 12 bases between them. CDR3 size: 15 residues. The CDR3 here is CASSFSDWSSYEQYF. The CDR3 coding sequence is TGTGCCAGCAGCTTCAGTGACTGGAGCTCCTACGAGCAGTACTTC.

In this sample, this clonotype turned up once. In DNA, the CDR3 is TGTGCCAGCAGGCCCTTAACAGGATCGTACGGGGAGCTGTTTTTT. This encodes CASRPLTGSYGELFF. The V gene is TRBV12-3 or TRBV12-4, the J gene TRBJ2-2; tentative D call: TRBD1 (5 bases). Between the trimmed V and J ends, which lost 6 bases and 7 bases, there was a span of 18 bases. There are 15 residues in the CDR3.

The sample holds many counts of this clonotype. This chain joins TRBV6-1 and TRBJ2-5, with D unresolved. V lost 10 bases to trimming and J lost 4 bases, with 16 bases between them. From germline, CDR1 is MNHNS and CDR2 SASEGT. CDR3 length equals 13 residues. This CDR3 is CATGRPQLETQYF. The DNA of the CDR3 is TGTGCCACCGGACGGCCGCAATTAGAGACCCAGTACTTC.

The V gene is TRBV18, the J gene TRBJ2-7; maybe TRBD1 (6 bases). V lost 6 bases to trimming and J lost 4 bases, with 16 bases between them. CDR1 KGHSH and CDR2 LQKENI come from the germline V gene. The CDR3 extends over 14 amino acids. This chain's CDR3 is CASSPPTGAYEQYF. CDR3 nucleotides: TGTGCCAGCTCTCCCCCGACAGGAGCTTACGAGCAGTACTTC.

Concerning this clonotype itself: A much larger clone sits a single nucleotide away, making a read error possible. Since the CDR3 does not end with the conserved phenylalanine or tryptophan, this likely comes from a read error. This rearrangement joins TRBV12-3 or TRBV12-4 to TRBJ2-7; possibly TRBD2 for D (5 bases). V dropped 6 bases and J dropped 0 bases, with 12 bases sitting between them. The CDR3 length is 14 residues. The CDR3 loop is CASRLPGGSYEQYS. The CDR3 DNA sequence: TGTGCCAGCAGGCTACCAGGAGGCTCCTACGAGCAGTACTCC.

This clonotype was recorded at least ten times. This sequence joins TRBV20-1 and TRBJ2-7, with D possibly TRBD1 on 5 matching bases. CDR1 is DFQATT, CDR2 SNEGSKA, per germline (reference sequence). CDR3 length: 11 residues. The germline V and J ends were trimmed by 5 bases and 5 bases, with 10 bases remaining between them. As DNA, the CDR3 is TGCAGTGCTTGGACACGAGACGAGCAGTACTTC. This codes for CSAWTRDEQYF.

This clonotype was seen many times. This rearrangement joins TRBV6-2 or TRBV6-3 to TRBJ2-7; D remains ambiguous. Germline-derived CDR1 and CDR2 are MNHEY and SVGEGT. This CDR3 has 13 residues. Trimming took off 9 bases at V and 1 base at J, with 13 bases between the two ends. Here the CDR3 reads CASIFSRSYEQYF. CDR3 coding DNA: TGTGCCAGTATCTTCAGCAGGTCCTACGAGCAGTACTTC.

This chain links TRBV11-1 with TRBJ2-7, with 9 bases fitting TRBD1. Trimming at V came to 0 bases and at J to 3 bases, leaving 3 bases not matched to a gene. The CDR3 runs to 15 residues. Per germline, CDR1 SGHAT and CDR2 FQDESV (reference sequence). CDR3 loop: CASSLAGTGLYEQYF. The CDR3 DNA reads as TGTGCCAGCAGCTTAGCGGGGACAGGGCTCTACGAGCAGTACTTC.

This clonotype was seen ten or more times. The chain links TRBV6-5 to TRBJ1-1; D not resolved. Trimming removed 4 bases from V and 0 bases from J, with 9 bases in between. This CDR3 contains 14 residues. Looked up from germline, CDR1 is MNHEY and CDR2 is SVGAGI. DNA of the CDR3: TGTGCCAGCAGTTCTCTAAACTTGAACACTGAAGCTTTCTTT. It encodes CASSSLNLNTEAFF.

Many counts were recorded for this clonotype. This sequence joins TRBV5-1 and TRBJ2-7; 7 bases agree with TRBD1. V was pared by 2 bases and J by 3 bases, with 5 bases of the junction left unmatched. Germline values: CDR1 SGHRS, CDR2 YFSETQ. The CDR3 contains 14 residues. The CDR3 here is CASSFNRDSYEQYF. The CDR3 nucleotides are TGCGCCAGCAGCTTTAACCGGGACAGCTACGAGCAGTACTTC.

This clonotype was detected once. This chain uses TRBV7-2 with TRBJ1-1; 7 nucleotides match TRBD1. The CDR3 loop spans 14 amino acids. The ends lost 1 base at V and 3 bases at J; junction bases unmatched: 2. Looked up from germline, CDR1 is SGHTA and CDR2 is FQGNSA. The CDR3 region is CASSLVGTDTEAFF. The CDR3 DNA is TGTGCCAGCAGCTTAGTTGGGACAGACACTGAAGCTTTCTTT.

In this sample, this clonotype turned up many times. This chain joins TRBV28 and TRBJ2-7; D might be TRBD1 or TRBD2, each matching 5 bases. The CDR3 loop spans 13 amino acids. V dropped 4 bases and J dropped 3 bases, with 10 bases sitting between them. Germline V gene data show CDR1 as MDHEN and CDR2 as SYDVKM. CDR3: CASSWDLNYEQYF. The CDR3 DNA reads as TGTGCCAGCAGTTGGGACCTTAACTACGAGCAGTACTTC.

This clonotype was detected ten times or more. This chain connects TRBV25-1 to TRBJ2-7; weak D call: TRBD2 (6 bases). V gave up 3 bases and J gave up 0 bases, with 15 bases separating them. From germline, CDR1 is MGHDK and CDR2 SYGVNS. The CDR3 covers 16 residues. The CDR3 loop is CASSEVGGATSYEQYF. The CDR3 nucleotides read TGTGCCAGCAGTGAGGTGGGCGGGGCAACCTCCTACGAGCAGTACTTC.

This clonotype appeared many times. This chain links TRBV5-1 with TRBJ2-2; possibly TRBD1 for D (5 bases). V dropped 2 bases and J dropped 4 bases, with 15 bases sitting between them. Germline V gives CDR1 SGHRS, CDR2 YFSETQ. There are 16 residues in the CDR3. The CDR3, as DNA: TGCGCCAGCAGCTTCACTCAGGGATTAAGCACCGGGGAGCTGTTTTTT. This codes for CASSFTQGLSTGELFF.

V is TRBV6-2 or TRBV6-3 and J is TRBJ2-5; 8 bases fit TRBD2. Trimming cost V 2 bases and J 4 bases; bases outside gene matches: 9. CDR3 length: 16 amino acids. The germline gives CDR1 MNHEY, CDR2 SVGEGT. This CDR3 reads CASSYERGKAPETQYF. In nucleotides, the CDR3 is TGTGCCAGCAGTTACGAGCGGGGGAAGGCTCCAGAGACCCAGTACTTC.

On this clonotype itself: A much larger clone lies a single base off, so this may be a read error. The chain employs TRBV27 and TRBJ1-2; tentative D call: TRBD1 (6 bases). The germline V gene encodes CDR1 MNHEY and CDR2 SMNVEV (reference sequence). This CDR3 comprises 18 residues. The CDR3 spells CASRPWTATPPNYYGHTF. In DNA, the CDR3 is TGTGCCAGCAGACCCTGGACAGCAACCCCCCCGAATTACTATGGCCACACCTTC.

This clonotype was seen repeatedly, ten times or more. This chain joins TRBV20-1 and TRBJ1-2, with D hard to call. Trimming removed 8 bases from V and 8 bases from J, with 15 bases in between. In germline, CDR1 is DFQATT, CDR2 SNEGSKA (reference sequence). This CDR3 is 11 amino acids long. The CDR3 nucleotides are TGCAGTTCTGGTCCGGGAAGGGGCTACACCTTC. Translated, it gives CSSGPGRGYTF.

The V call is TRBV6-2 or TRBV6-3, the J call TRBJ1-5; TRBD1 might be the D (5 bases). This CDR3 has 16 amino acids. V gave up 2 bases and J gave up 0 bases, with 11 bases separating them. Germline assignment: CDR1 MNHEY and CDR2 SVGEGT. The CDR3 DNA reads as TGTGCCAGCAGTTACGTGGGGCGCTATAGCAATCAGCCCCAGCATTTT. This sequence encodes CASSYVGRYSNQPQHF.

Notes on this clonotype: A much larger clone differs by one base, so this may be a read error. The CDR3 loop reads CASSLVGGGTYEQYF. The CDR3 region has the DNA TGTGCCAGCAGCTTAGTTGGCGGGGGAACCTACGAGCAGTACTTC. The chain employs TRBV7-9 and TRBJ2-7; 7 nucleotides line up with TRBD2. With V trimmed by 1 base and J by 2 bases, 5 bases remained unmatched. CDR1 and CDR2 from the germline V gene are SEHNR and FQNEAQ (reference sequence). The CDR3 loop spans 15 amino acids.

This clonotype came up many times. The chain is built from TRBV20-1 and TRBJ2-5; D uncertain. Germline V gene sequence: CDR1 DFQATT, CDR2 SNEGSKA (reference sequence). The CDR3 runs to 11 residues. The CDR3: CRASFQETQYF. Here the CDR3 DNA reads TGCAGAGCCAGTTTCCAAGAGACCCAGTACTTC.

The chain is built from TRBV19 and TRBJ1-1; tentative D call: TRBD1 (5 bases). V gave up 1 base and J gave up 0 bases, with 12 bases separating them. The CDR3 consists of 16 residues. Per the germline V gene, CDR1 is LNHDA and CDR2 is SQIVND (reference sequence). The CDR3, as DNA: TGTGCCAGTAGTATAGCCAGGACAAGCCTGAACACTGAAGCTTTCTTT. This translates into CASSIARTSLNTEAFF.

The V gene is TRBV30, the J gene TRBJ2-2; D remains ambiguous. V lost 3 bases to trimming and J lost 6 bases, with 8 bases between them. Germline CDR1 is GTSNPN and CDR2 is SVGIG (reference sequence). CDR3 length equals 12 residues. This CDR3 reads CAWSRIPGELFF. The CDR3 nucleotides read TGTGCCTGGAGCCGTATCCCCGGGGAGCTGTTTTTT.